Below, 7 T cell receptor beta chains from the same sample are listed, as sequenced in a study of PD-1 blockade in mismatch repair-deficient tumors. Profiled with immunoSEQ multiplex PCR; TCRdb holds only in-frame clones, not every one. Here the sample spans tens of thousands of clones, approximately 88% being singletons. The specimen was peripheral blood, collected 52 weeks after starting pembrolizumab. These receptors were taken from an adult with mismatch repair-deficient cancer.

V is TRBV4-1 and J is TRBJ2-1, with D perhaps given as TRBD1 or TRBD2 (6 bases each). The V and J ends lost 3 bases and 10 bases respectively, with 19 bases between them. The CDR3 is made up of 15 amino acids. CDR1 and CDR2 from the germline V gene are MGHRA and YSYEKL. CDR3 nucleotides: TGCGCCAGCAGCCAGGATCAAAAAGGGGGAGGCGAGCAGTTCTTC. Protein: CASSQDQKGGGEQFF.

The rearrangement links TRBV6-6 to TRBJ1-4; no firm D call. The V and J ends lost 7 bases and 3 bases respectively, with 9 bases between them. In germline, CDR1 is MNHNY, CDR2 SVGAGI (reference sequence). The CDR3 runs to 13 residues. CDR3 loop: CASTPVPNEKLFF. The CDR3, as DNA: TGTGCCAGCACCCCAGTTCCTAATGAAAAACTGTTTTTT.

CDR3 loop: CASGSDRGRGELFF. The CDR3 DNA follows: TGTGCTAGTGGCTCGGACAGGGGGCGCGGGGAGCTGTTTTTT. V usage is TRBV12-5 and J usage is TRBJ2-2; 11 bases map to TRBD1. J was trimmed by 7 bases and V by 6 bases; bases with no gene match: 4. There are 14 residues in the CDR3. Germline CDR1 reads LGHNT; CDR2 reads FRNRAP.

This sequence joins TRBV7-6 and TRBJ1-3; weak D call: TRBD1 (5 bases). CDR3 length equals 17 residues. V was trimmed by 5 bases and J by 2 bases, leaving 19 bases between them. The germline V gene encodes CDR1 SGHVS and CDR2 FNYEAQ. The CDR3 loop is CASSRGTPTETGNTIYF. CDR3 coding DNA: TGTGCCAGCAGCAGAGGGACTCCCACAGAGACTGGAAACACCATATATTTT.

The rearrangement joins TRBV5-1 to TRBJ2-1, with D possibly being TRBD1 or TRBD2 (6 bases each). CDR1 SGHRS and CDR2 YFSETQ come from the germline V gene. Trimming took 4 bases from V and 9 from J, leaving 11 bases between them. CDR3 length: 12 residues. The CDR3 DNA is TGCGCCAGCAGCGGGGGGCGCACTGAGCAGTTCTTC. Amino acid sequence: CASSGGRTEQFF.

The sample holds one count of this clone. V usage is TRBV4-1 and J usage is TRBJ1-1, with TRBD1 matching 10 bases. Germline CDR1 reads MGHRA; CDR2 reads YSYEKL. J lost 5 bases, V lost 7 bases, and 19 bases had no gene match. CDR3 size: 18 residues. This chain's CDR3 is CASNIRGQGGEERTEAFF. CDR3 bases: TGCGCCAGCAACATACGTGGACAGGGGGGCGAGGAAAGGACTGAAGCTTTCTTT.

The chain has TRBV7-2 and TRBJ2-1, with 10 bases matching TRBD1. Germline loops: CDR1 SGHTA, CDR2 FQGNSA. J lost 7 bases, V lost 3 bases, and 6 bases had no gene match. The CDR3 is made up of 15 amino acids. CDR3 amino acids: CASSLETGGMNEQFF. The CDR3 coding sequence is TGTGCCAGCAGCTTGGAGACAGGGGGCATGAATGAGCAGTTCTTC.